The TCR beta chain under discussion was sequenced for a study of T-cell reconstitution after alpha-beta-depleted transplantation in children. Overall study results and limits: Recipient T cells and thymic progenitors that survived were the source of the high TCRbeta diversity seen at day 60 in some patients.

Details on this clonotype: Its antigen is unidentified.

Germline CDR1 SGHTA, CDR2 FQGNSA. V lost 6 bases, J lost 8 bases, and 9 bases lay in between. The CDR3 loop spans 11 amino acids. Unique molecular identifiers were built into the TCRbeta library. TCRdb re-analysed the PCR reads in MiXCR, keeping a single row per CDR3 protein. The repertoire holds 75,000 to 80,000 distinct CDR3 sequences, about a sixth seen once, with 50% to 65% in the top ten. The receptor was derived from a male patient between 2 and 15 years old who had a stem cell transplant for acute lymphoblastic leukemia, so the T cells may come from the graft donor. The sample here was PBMCs, mostly from graft donor cells, taken 360 days after TCRalphabeta/CD19-depleted stem cell transplant. The chain combines TRBV7-2 with TRBJ2-3; no clear D. The CDR3 bases are TGTGCCAGCAGTCCTAAGACTACGCAGTATTTT. Protein product: CASSPKTTQYF.